The present T cell receptor beta chain was sequenced within a study of blood T cell repertoires in COVID-19. Study information: Italy, Spain and the United States were the sources of the convalescent and acute COVID-19 samples.

The trim removed 6 bases at V and 3 bases at J, leaving 11 bases unmatched. CDR1 and CDR2 (germline): SQVTM, ANQGSEA. The length of the CDR3 is 15 residues. Original methodology: It was from reference gene primer amplification that nucleated cell counts were estimated. Profiled with immunoSEQ multiplex PCR; TCRdb holds only in-frame clones, not every one. The V and J calls and clone size were taken over from that table, and D and trimming were inferred from the DNA. The profile covers 89,000 or so clones, with roughly 82% appearing a single time and approximately 8% taken by the ten largest. The specimen sequenced was peripheral blood. The chain combines TRBV29-1 with TRBJ2-7, with 10 bases identical to TRBD2. The source of this sequence is a man aged 50 to 59 with active COVID-19. The CDR3 nucleotides are TGCAGCGTGGCCTTTCTAGCGGGAGATTTCTACGAGCAGTACTTC. This sequence encodes CSVAFLAGDFYEQYF.